These 4 T cell receptor beta chains were sequenced from one sample in a study of long-term antiretroviral therapy in people with HIV. Assay version v3.0 of immunoSEQ was used, and it was run at survey level. Measured with immunoSEQ multiplex PCR; TCRdb has only the in-frame clones, and not every one. The sample includes tens of thousands of clones, almost 90% of them seen just once. This specimen was unsorted PBMCs, taken around 4.5 years after starting antiretroviral therapy. The receptors here all came from a man younger than 45 with HIV.

The rearrangement links TRBV6-5 to TRBJ2-1; D unresolved. Trimming left V 5 bases short and J 13 bases short, with 21 bases between. The germline gives CDR1 MNHEY, CDR2 SVGAGI. The CDR3 is 14 amino acids. This chain's CDR3 is CASSKSSDPPCQFF. The CDR3 nucleotides are TGTGCCAGCAGTAAATCATCGGACCCCCCGTGCCAGTTCTTC.

V and J are TRBV2 and TRBJ2-7; D perhaps matches TRBD2 (6 bases). The CDR3 runs 15 residues. Germline V CDR1 and CDR2: SNHLY, FYNNEI. Deletions cut 7 bases from V and 5 bases from J, with 21 bases between. The CDR3 reads CASTTGPGLENEQYF. DNA for the CDR3: TGTGCCAGCACCACCGGACCGGGACTCGAAAACGAGCAGTACTTC.

The chain joins TRBV11-2 to TRBJ2-1, with 7 positions matching TRBD1. The J segment lost 9 bases and the V segment lost 5 bases, leaving 7 bases of the junction unmatched. The CDR3 has 13 amino acids. The germline V gene encodes CDR1 SGHAT and CDR2 FQNNGV. The chain's CDR3 is CASSPIQGVEQFF. The CDR3 DNA reads as TGTGCCAGCAGCCCGATTCAGGGGGTTGAGCAGTTCTTC.

The chain uses TRBV5-1 and TRBJ2-3; D is undetermined. V lost 3 bases and J 10 bases, leaving 9 bases between the germline ends. Germline lookup yields CDR1 SGHRS and CDR2 YFSETQ. The CDR3 runs 11 residues. The CDR3 sequence is CASSSGLAQYF. Here the CDR3 DNA reads TGCGCCAGCAGCTCTGGCCTCGCGCAGTATTTT.